This TCR beta chain was captured by sequencing in a study of tumor-infiltrating lymphocytes in glioblastoma multiforme. Multiple V-beta primers and a C-beta primer amplified TCRB from RNA. Using its own MiXCR run on the multiplex PCR reads, TCRdb lists one record per CDR3 protein. Among some 14,000 distinct CDR3 sequences listed, roughly 70% were seen once. Looked up from germline, CDR1 is MNHNS and CDR2 is SASEGT. V was cut by 3 bases and J by 2 bases, with 11 bases left in between. This CDR3 contains 15 residues. The gene calls are TRBV6-1 and TRBJ2-1; tentative D call: TRBD2 (5 bases). The clonotype was recovered from a male donor with glioblastoma. The specimen was brain tumor tissue. The CDR3 region is CASSDGGGPYNEQFF. CDR3 DNA: TGTGCCAGCAGTGATGGAGGAGGACCCTACAATGAGCAGTTCTTC.